The T cell receptor beta chain under discussion was sequenced for a study of Ad26.COV2.S vaccination and SARS-CoV-2 variants. Study context: Intramuscular Ad26.COV2.S at 5x10^10 or 1x10^11 viral particles. Overall study results and limits: Marked by substantial breadth, spike-specific CD8+ and CD4+ T cell responses were reportedly seen after vaccination. Spike-specific TCR breadth was greater after Ad26.COV2.S than placebo.

Trimming left V 5 bases short and J 4 bases short, with 21 bases between. The germline gives CDR1 LGHNT, CDR2 FRNRAP. This CDR3 contains 16 residues. Noted treatment: roughly 18 received Ad26.COV2.S at low or high dose, single or two shots; 5 received placebo; per-sample allocation not given. Sampling was performed 63 days after the first vaccine or placebo injection. The donor's status was that of an adult aged 18-55 years in Boston. Worth noting for this clone: Its antigen is undetermined.

Sequenced by immunoSEQ multiplex PCR; TCRdb stores in-frame clones only, minus some. The sample shows about 400,000 clones, about four fifths of them seen only once. The TCR was taken from a person between 18 and 59 years old who received the Ad26.COV2.S COVID-19 vaccine or a placebo. This specimen was peripheral blood, taken in a trial of Ad26.COV2.S vaccine versus placebo. The chain is built from TRBV12-5 and TRBJ2-7; D gene uncertain. For the CDR3, the DNA is TGTGCTAGTGGTACCTATACCTGGGCCGAAGGGTACGAGCAGTACTTC. It is translated as CASGTYTWAEGYEQYF.